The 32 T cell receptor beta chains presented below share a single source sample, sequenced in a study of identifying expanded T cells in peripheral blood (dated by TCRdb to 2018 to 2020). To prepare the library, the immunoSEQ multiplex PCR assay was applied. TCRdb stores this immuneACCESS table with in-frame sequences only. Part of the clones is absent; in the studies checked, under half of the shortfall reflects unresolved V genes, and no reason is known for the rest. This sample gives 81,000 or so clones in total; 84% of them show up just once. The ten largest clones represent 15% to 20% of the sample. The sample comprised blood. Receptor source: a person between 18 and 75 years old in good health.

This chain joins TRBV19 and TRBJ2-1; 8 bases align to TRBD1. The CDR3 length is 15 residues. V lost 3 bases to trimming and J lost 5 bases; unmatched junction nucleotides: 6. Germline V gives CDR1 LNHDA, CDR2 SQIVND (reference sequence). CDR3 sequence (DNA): TGTGCCAGTAGTATGAACAGGGGGGTCGACAATGAGCAGTTCTTC. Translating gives CASSMNRGVDNEQFF. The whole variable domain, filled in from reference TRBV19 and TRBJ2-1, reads DGGITQSPKYLFRKEGQNVTLSCEQNLNHDAMYWYRQDPGQGLRLIYYSQIVNDFQKGDIAEGYSVSREKKESFPLTVTSAQKNPTAFYLCASSMNRGVDNEQFFGPGTRLTVL.

The DNA for the CDR3 is TGTGCTAGTGGTAAGGGACAGGGTAACGATGAGCAGTTCTTC. Protein product: CASGKGQGNDEQFF. The rearrangement links TRBV12-5 to TRBJ2-1; 9 bases line up with TRBD1. The CDR3 has 14 amino acids. Unmatched junction bases numbered 7, after V lost 5 bases and J lost 8 bases. Germline V gives CDR1 LGHNT, CDR2 FRNRAP.

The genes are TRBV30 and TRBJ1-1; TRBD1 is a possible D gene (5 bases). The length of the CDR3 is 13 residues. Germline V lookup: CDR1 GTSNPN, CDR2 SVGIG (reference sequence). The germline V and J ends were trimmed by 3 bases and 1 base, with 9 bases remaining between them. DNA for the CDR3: TGTGCCTGGAGCCCGGGGGGGAACACTGAAGCTTTCTTT. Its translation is CAWSPGGNTEAFF. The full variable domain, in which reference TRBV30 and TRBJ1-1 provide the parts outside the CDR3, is SQTIHQWPATLVQPVGSPLSLECTVEGTSNPNLYWYRQAAGRGLQLLFYSVGIGQISSEVPQNLSASRPQDRQFILSSKKLLLSDSGFYLCAWSPGGNTEAFFGQGTRLTVV.

The CDR3 DNA sequence: TGTGCCAGCAGCCCCGGGTTGGGGGGACTAGCGGGAGGCTACTCCTACAATGAGCAGTTCTTC. Translating it yields CASSPGLGGLAGGYSYNEQFF. J is TRBJ2-1 and V is TRBV4-2, with 15 bases that match TRBD2. The ends lost 4 bases at V and 0 bases at J; junction bases unmatched: 13. The CDR3 totals 21 residues. In germline, CDR1 is LGHNA, CDR2 YNFKEQ.

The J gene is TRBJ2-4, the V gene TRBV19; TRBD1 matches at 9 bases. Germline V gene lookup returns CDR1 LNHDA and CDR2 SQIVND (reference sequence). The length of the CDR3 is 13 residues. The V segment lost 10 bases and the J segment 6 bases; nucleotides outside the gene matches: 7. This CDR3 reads CATSGTGTNIQYF. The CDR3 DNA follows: TGTGCCACCTCCGGGACAGGGACAAACATTCAGTACTTC.

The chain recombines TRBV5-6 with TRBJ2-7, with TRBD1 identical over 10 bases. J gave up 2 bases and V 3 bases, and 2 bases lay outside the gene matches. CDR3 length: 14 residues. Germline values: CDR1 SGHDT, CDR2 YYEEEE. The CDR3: CASSSGQGAYEQYF. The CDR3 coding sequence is TGTGCCAGCAGCTCCGGACAGGGGGCCTACGAGCAGTACTTC.

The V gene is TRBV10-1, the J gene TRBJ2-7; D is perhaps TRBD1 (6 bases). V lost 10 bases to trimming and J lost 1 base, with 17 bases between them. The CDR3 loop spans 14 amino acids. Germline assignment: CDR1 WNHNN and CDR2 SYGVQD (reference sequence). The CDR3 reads CAIRGDSFSYEQYF. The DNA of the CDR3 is TGCGCCATCAGGGGCGATTCCTTTTCCTACGAGCAGTACTTC.

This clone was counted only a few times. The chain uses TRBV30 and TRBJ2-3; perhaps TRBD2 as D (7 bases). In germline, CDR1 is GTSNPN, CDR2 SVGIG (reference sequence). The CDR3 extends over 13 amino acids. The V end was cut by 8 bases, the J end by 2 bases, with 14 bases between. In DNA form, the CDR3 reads TGTGCCAAAGGTGCGGGGGCCACAGATACGCAGTATTTT. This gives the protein CAKGAGATDTQYF.

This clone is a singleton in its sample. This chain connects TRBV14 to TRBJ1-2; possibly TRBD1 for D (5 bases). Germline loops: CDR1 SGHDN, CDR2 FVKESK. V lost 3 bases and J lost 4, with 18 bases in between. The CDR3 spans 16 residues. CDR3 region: CASSHRQFSGGYGYTF. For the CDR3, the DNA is TGTGCCAGCAGCCACCGACAGTTCTCGGGAGGCTATGGCTACACCTTC.

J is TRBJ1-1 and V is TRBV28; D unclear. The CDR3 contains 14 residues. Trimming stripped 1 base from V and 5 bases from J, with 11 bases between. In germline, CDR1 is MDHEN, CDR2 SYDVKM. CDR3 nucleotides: TGTGCCAGCAGTTTATACCCGGTAGAAACTGAAGCTTTCTTT. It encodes CASSLYPVETEAFF.

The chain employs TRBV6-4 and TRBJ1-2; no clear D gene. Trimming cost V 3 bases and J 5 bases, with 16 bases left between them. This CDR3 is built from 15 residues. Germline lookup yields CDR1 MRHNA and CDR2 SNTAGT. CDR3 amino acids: CASSEERGGAYGYTF. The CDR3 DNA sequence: TGTGCCAGCAGTGAAGAACGGGGAGGTGCTTATGGCTACACCTTC.

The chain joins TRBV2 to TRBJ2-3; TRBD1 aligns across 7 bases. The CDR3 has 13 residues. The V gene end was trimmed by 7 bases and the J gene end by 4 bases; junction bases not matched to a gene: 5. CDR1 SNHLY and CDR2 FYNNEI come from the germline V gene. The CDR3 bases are TGTGCCAGCATAGTAAGGGGGCCAGATACGCAGTATTTT. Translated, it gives CASIVRGPDTQYF.

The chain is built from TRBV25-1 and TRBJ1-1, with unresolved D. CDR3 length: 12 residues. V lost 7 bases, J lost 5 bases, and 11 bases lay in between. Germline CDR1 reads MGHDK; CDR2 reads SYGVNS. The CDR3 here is CASMRFGTEAFF. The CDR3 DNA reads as TGTGCCAGCATGAGATTCGGGACTGAAGCTTTCTTT. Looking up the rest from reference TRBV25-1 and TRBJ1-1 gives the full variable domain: EADIYQTPRYLVIGTGKKITLECSQTMGHDKMYWYQQDPGMELHLIHYSYGVNSTEKGDLSSESTVSRIRTEHFPLTLESARPSHTSQYLCASMRFGTEAFFGQGTRLTVV.

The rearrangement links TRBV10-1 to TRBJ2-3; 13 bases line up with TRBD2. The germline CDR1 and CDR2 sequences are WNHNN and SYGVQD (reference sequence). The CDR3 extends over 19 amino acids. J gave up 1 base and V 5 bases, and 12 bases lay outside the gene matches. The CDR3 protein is CASSKTSGRPFYGTDTQYF. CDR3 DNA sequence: TGCGCCAGCAGTAAGACTAGCGGGAGGCCTTTCTACGGCACAGATACGCAGTATTTT.

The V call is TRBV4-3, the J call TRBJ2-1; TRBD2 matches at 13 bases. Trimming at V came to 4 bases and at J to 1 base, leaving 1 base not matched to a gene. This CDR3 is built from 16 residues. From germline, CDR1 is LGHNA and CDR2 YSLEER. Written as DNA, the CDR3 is TGCGCCAGCAGCCGGGGACTAGCGGGATCCTACAATGAGCAGTTCTTC. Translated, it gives CASSRGLAGSYNEQFF.

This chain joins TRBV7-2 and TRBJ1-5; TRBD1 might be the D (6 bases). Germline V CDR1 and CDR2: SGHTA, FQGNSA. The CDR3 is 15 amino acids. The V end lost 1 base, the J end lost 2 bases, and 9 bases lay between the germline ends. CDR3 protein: CASSLVAGGNQPQHF. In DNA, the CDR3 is TGTGCCAGCAGCTTAGTTGCAGGGGGCAATCAGCCCCAGCATTTT.

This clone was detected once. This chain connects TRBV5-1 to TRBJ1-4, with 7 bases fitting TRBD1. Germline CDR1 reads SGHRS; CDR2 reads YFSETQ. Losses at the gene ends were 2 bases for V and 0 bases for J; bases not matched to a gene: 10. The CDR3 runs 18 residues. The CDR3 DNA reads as TGCGCCAGCAGCTTAACAGGGGAAGGCGTTGCAACTAATGAAAAACTGTTTTTT. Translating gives CASSLTGEGVATNEKLFF.

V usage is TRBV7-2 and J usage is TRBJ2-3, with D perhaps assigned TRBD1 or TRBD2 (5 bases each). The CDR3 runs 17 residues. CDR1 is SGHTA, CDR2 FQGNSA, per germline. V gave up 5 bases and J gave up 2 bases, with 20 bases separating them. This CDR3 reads CASSPMLGTHNTDTQYF. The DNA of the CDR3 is TGTGCCAGCAGCCCTATGTTGGGGACGCATAACACAGATACGCAGTATTTT.

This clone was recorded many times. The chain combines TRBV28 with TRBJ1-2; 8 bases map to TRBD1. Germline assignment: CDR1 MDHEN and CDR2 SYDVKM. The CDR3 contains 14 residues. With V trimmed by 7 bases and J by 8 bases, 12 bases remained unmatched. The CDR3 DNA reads TGTGCCAGCACTGAGTCCAGGGGGCGACGGGGCTACACCTTC. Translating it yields CASTESRGRRGYTF.

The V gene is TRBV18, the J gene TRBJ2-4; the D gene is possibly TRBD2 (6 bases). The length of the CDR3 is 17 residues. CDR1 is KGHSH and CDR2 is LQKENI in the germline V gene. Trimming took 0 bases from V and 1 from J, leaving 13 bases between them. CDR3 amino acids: CASSPPSGGAAKNIQYF. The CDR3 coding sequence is TGTGCCAGCTCACCACCTTCAGGAGGGGCGGCCAAAAACATTCAGTACTTC.

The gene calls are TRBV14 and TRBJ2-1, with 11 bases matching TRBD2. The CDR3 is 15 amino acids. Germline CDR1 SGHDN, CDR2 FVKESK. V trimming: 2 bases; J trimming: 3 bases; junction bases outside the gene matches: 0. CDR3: CASSQTSGGYNEQFF. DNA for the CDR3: TGTGCCAGCAGCCAAACTAGCGGGGGCTACAATGAGCAGTTCTTC.

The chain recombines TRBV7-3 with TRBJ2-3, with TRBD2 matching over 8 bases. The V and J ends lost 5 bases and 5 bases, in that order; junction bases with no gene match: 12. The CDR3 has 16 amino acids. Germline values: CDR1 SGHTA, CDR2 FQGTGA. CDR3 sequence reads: CASSLQPGLAGDTQYF. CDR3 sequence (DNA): TGTGCCAGCAGCCTCCAACCAGGACTAGCTGGAGATACGCAGTATTTT.

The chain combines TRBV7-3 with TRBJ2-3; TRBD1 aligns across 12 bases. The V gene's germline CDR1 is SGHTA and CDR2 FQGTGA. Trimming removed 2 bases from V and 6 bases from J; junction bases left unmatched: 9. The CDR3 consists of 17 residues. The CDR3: CASSLGTGGSGLDTQYF. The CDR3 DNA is TGTGCCAGCAGCTTAGGGACAGGGGGCTCGGGCTTGGATACGCAGTATTTT.

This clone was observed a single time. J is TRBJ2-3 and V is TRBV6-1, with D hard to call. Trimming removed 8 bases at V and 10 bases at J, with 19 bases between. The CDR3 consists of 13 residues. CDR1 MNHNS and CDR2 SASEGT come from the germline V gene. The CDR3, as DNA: TGTGCCAGCTCCCCGACCCGGGCCGAGCCGCAGTATTTT. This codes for CASSPTRAEPQYF.

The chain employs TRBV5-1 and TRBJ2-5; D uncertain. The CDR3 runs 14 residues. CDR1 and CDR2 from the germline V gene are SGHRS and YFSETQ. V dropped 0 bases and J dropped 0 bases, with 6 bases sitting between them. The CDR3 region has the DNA TGCGCCAGCAGCTTGGCGTCAGACCAAGAGACCCAGTACTTC. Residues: CASSLASDQETQYF.

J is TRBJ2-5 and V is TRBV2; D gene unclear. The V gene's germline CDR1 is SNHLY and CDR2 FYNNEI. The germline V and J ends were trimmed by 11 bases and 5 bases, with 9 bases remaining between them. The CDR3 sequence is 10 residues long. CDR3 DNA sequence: TGTGCCTCTAAACGGGAGACCCAGTACTTC. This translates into CASKRETQYF.

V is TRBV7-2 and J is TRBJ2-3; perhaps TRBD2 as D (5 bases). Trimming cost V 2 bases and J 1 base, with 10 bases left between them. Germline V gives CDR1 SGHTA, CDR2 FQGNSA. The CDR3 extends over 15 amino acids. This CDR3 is CASSLLAGGTDTQYF. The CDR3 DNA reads TGTGCCAGCAGCTTATTGGCGGGTGGCACAGATACGCAGTATTTT. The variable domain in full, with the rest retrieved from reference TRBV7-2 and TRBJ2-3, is GAGVSQSPSNKVTEKGKDVELRCDPISGHTALYWYRQSLGQGLEFLIYFQGNSAPDKSGLPSDRFSAERTGGSVSTLTIQRTQQEDSAVYLCASSLLAGGTDTQYFGPGTRLTVL.

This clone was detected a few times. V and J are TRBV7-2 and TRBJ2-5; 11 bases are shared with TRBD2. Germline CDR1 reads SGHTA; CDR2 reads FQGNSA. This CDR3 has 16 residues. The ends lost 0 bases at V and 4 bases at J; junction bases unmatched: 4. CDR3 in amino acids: CASSLAQGLAGETQYF. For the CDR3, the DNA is TGTGCCAGCAGCTTAGCTCAAGGACTAGCGGGAGAGACCCAGTACTTC.

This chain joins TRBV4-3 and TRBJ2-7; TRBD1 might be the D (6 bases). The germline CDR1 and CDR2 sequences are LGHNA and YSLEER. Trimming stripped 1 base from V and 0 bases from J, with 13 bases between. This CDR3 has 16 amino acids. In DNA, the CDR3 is TGCGCCAGCAGCCAAGGGTGGACAGCGAGCTCCTACGAGCAGTACTTC. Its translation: CASSQGWTASSYEQYF.

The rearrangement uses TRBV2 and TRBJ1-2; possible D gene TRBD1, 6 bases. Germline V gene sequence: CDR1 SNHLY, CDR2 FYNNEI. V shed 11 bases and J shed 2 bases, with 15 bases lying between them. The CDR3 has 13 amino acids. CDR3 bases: TGTGCCGGCTACAGGGTCGACAACTATGGCTACACCTTC. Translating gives CAGYRVDNYGYTF.

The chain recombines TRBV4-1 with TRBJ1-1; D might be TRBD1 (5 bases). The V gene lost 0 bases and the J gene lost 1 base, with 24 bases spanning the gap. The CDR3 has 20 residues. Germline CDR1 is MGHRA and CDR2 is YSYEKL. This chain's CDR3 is CASSQDWDAQTSIKNTEAFF. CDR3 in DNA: TGCGCCAGCAGCCAAGATTGGGACGCACAAACCTCGATCAAGAACACTGAAGCTTTCTTT.

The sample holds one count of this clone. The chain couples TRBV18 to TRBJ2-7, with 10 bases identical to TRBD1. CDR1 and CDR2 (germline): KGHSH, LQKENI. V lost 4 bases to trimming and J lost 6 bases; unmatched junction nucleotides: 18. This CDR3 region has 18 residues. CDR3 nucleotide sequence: TGTGCCAGCTCACTCACCGGGACAGGGGCGACTTCGGGATCCGAGCAGTACTTC. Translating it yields CASSLTGTGATSGSEQYF.